This T cell receptor (beta chain) was identified in a study of cytomegalovirus exposure and HLA in healthy donors. 13 Jbeta primers and 60 Vbeta primers were used for the PCR. In the study's own analysis: In a later analysis, around 11 million of 83 million or so unique beta chains occurred in at least two donors. This table comes from immunoSEQ multiplex PCR, and its TCRdb copy is limited to in-frame clones, with some not included. V, J and clone size reflect that table, while D and trimming were determined from the DNA. Seen here are some 130,000 clones, approximately 80% observed once, and the top ten hold around 3.1%. Points on this clone: What it binds is not known.

With 4 bases removed from V and 4 bases from J, the gap between germline ends came to 19 bases. The CDR3 spans 16 residues. Germline V gene sequence: CDR1 SGHDN, CDR2 FVKESK. Study outcomes and limitations: Presence/absence analyses rested on an assumption that sequencing depth was roughly uniform across donors. In an earlier analysis, most TCR beta V segments were productive about 90% or about 30% of the time.

The chain carries TRBV14 and TRBJ1-1, with D possibly being TRBD1 (6 bases). The sample was PBMCs. The sequence was collected from a man aged 40-55 years in good health and CMV-seronegative. CDR3: CASSLQSGGGGTEAFF. CDR3 sequence (DNA): TGTGCCAGCAGCCTACAAAGTGGGGGGGGCGGCACTGAAGCTTTCTTT. The entire variable domain, with the rest obtained from reference TRBV14 and TRBJ1-1, is as follows: EAGVTQFPSHSVIEKGQTVTLRCDPISGHDNLYWYRRVMGKEIKFLLHFVKESKQDESGMPNNRFLAERTGGTYSTLKVQPAELEDSGVYFCASSLQSGGGGTEAFFGQGTRLTVV.